One and the same sample provided the 16 T cell receptor beta chains below, sequenced in a study of T cell responses to AZD1222 COVID-19 vaccine. Generated by immunoSEQ multiplex PCR, the TCRdb table keeps only in-frame clones and is missing some. The data contain 150,000 to 250,000 clones, 91% of them singletons. The sequencing used peripheral blood, collected 28 days after the second AZD1222 dose. The source is an adult who received the AZD1222 COVID-19 vaccine.

The chain employs TRBV11-1 and TRBJ1-2, with 7 positions matching TRBD1. The J segment lost 12 bases and the V segment lost 6 bases, leaving 13 bases of the junction unmatched. This CDR3 is built from 13 residues. The germline gives CDR1 SGHAT, CDR2 FQDESV (reference sequence). CDR3 sequence (DNA): TGTGCCAGCAGTCCGTACGGGGGACAGAGAAACACCTTC. Protein product: CASSPYGGQRNTF.

J is TRBJ1-1 and V is TRBV29-1; tentative D call: TRBD1 (5 bases). Looked up from germline, CDR1 is SQVTM and CDR2 is ANQGSEA. The CDR3 spans 13 residues. The germline V and J ends were trimmed by 4 bases and 1 base, with 10 bases remaining between them. Here the CDR3 reads CSVGGAGNTEAFF. CDR3 nucleotides: TGCAGCGTTGGAGGGGCGGGGAACACTGAAGCTTTCTTT.

The V call is TRBV6-5, the J call TRBJ2-1; possible D gene TRBD2, 5 bases. Trimming shortened V by 7 bases and J by 4 bases, and 11 bases separated the two germline ends. Germline values: CDR1 MNHEY, CDR2 SVGAGI. The CDR3 consists of 13 residues. Here the CDR3 reads CASKSGNYNEQFF. CDR3 nucleotide sequence: TGTGCCAGCAAAAGCGGAAATTACAATGAGCAGTTCTTC.

V usage is TRBV7-3 and J usage is TRBJ2-1; 8 nucleotides align to TRBD1. The J segment lost 10 bases and the V segment lost 5 bases, leaving 7 bases of the junction unmatched. The CDR3 runs 13 residues. CDR1 is SGHTA and CDR2 is FQGTGA in the germline V gene. The DNA for the CDR3 is TGTGCCAGCAGCAAGGAAGGGACAGGCGAGCAGTTCTTC. This codes for CASSKEGTGEQFF.

The chain links TRBV9 to TRBJ2-7; D remains unclear. This CDR3 is 14 amino acids long. The V and J ends lost 0 bases and 3 bases respectively, with 10 bases between them. Per the germline V gene, CDR1 is SGDLS and CDR2 is YYNGEE. The CDR3 loop is CASSVGYSDYEQYF. The CDR3 region has the DNA TGTGCCAGCAGCGTAGGTTACAGCGACTACGAGCAGTACTTC.

The gene calls are TRBV28 and TRBJ2-3, with 14 bases lining up with TRBD2. Germline V CDR1 and CDR2: MDHEN, SYDVKM. Unmatched junction bases numbered 10, after V lost 2 bases and J lost 3 bases. This CDR3 comprises 19 residues. In DNA, the CDR3 is TGTGCCAGCAGTTTACGACTAGCGGGAGGGCCGGGGACGACAGATACGCAGTATTTT. This gives the protein CASSLRLAGGPGTTDTQYF.

This rearrangement joins TRBV7-2 to TRBJ2-1; no clear D gene. Germline CDR1 reads SGHTA; CDR2 reads FQGNSA. V was trimmed by 4 bases and J by 8 bases, leaving 6 bases between them. This CDR3 has 11 amino acids. The CDR3 DNA is TGTGCCAGCAGCTGGTTGGATGAGCAGTTCTTC. Protein: CASSWLDEQFF.

The chain joins TRBV6-5 to TRBJ2-7, with D perhaps matching TRBD1 or TRBD2 (5 bases each). V lost 5 bases to trimming and J lost 5 bases, with 16 bases between them. Germline V gives CDR1 MNHEY, CDR2 SVGAGI. There are 14 residues in the CDR3. The CDR3 protein is CASSPRGAIDEQYF. Written as DNA, the CDR3 is TGTGCCAGCAGTCCCCGAGGGGCGATCGACGAGCAGTACTTC.

The gene calls are TRBV10-3 and TRBJ2-7, with 8 bases aligning to TRBD1. CDR1 and CDR2 (germline): ENHRY, SYGVKD. Trimming at V came to 3 bases and at J to 2 bases, leaving 6 bases not matched to a gene. The CDR3 is 15 residues long. The CDR3 coding sequence is TGTGCCATCAGTGAACCCAACAGGGGGACCTACGAGCAGTACTTC. This encodes CAISEPNRGTYEQYF.

The rearrangement uses TRBV5-6 and TRBJ2-7, with 9 bases lining up with TRBD2. Germline CDR1 reads SGHDT; CDR2 reads YYEEEE. V was pared by 2 bases and J by 4 bases, with 10 bases of the junction left unmatched. The CDR3 is 16 amino acids. CDR3 nucleotides: TGTGCCAGCAGCTTCCTTAGCGGGAGAGCACTATACGAGCAGTACTTC. Protein: CASSFLSGRALYEQYF.

This rearrangement joins TRBV7-2 to TRBJ2-2, with 8 positions matching TRBD2. The CDR3 consists of 15 residues. The V segment lost 4 bases and the J segment 1 base; nucleotides outside the gene matches: 2. Germline-derived CDR1 and CDR2 are SGHTA and FQGNSA. The CDR3 loop is CASSSTSGNTGELFF. CDR3 in DNA: TGTGCCAGCAGCTCAACTAGCGGGAACACCGGGGAGCTGTTTTTT.

This clone was observed a single time. Written as DNA, the CDR3 is TGTGCCAGCTCATCGACAGGAGCTAACTATGGCTACACCTTC. This encodes CASSSTGANYGYTF. The chain has TRBV18 and TRBJ1-2; tentatively, D is TRBD1 (6 bases). Germline values: CDR1 KGHSH, CDR2 LQKENI. The CDR3 extends over 14 amino acids. Trimming removed 5 bases from V and 0 bases from J, with 10 bases in between.

The chain has TRBV6-1 and TRBJ2-2, with 8 bases lining up with TRBD2. The germline gives CDR1 MNHNS, CDR2 SASEGT. The V gene end was trimmed by 3 bases and the J gene end by 5 bases; junction bases not matched to a gene: 11. This CDR3 has 17 residues. In DNA form, the CDR3 reads TGTGCCAGCAGTGACGCCCCCGTGGGCGGGAGGACCGGGGAGCTGTTTTTT. This sequence encodes CASSDAPVGGRTGELFF.

V gene TRBV6-6 combines with J gene TRBJ1-2, with no clear D. The CDR3 totals 13 residues. The V and J ends lost 5 bases and 0 bases respectively, with 7 bases between them. The germline V gene has CDR1 MNHNY and CDR2 SVGAGI (reference sequence). CDR3: CASSTSPNYGYTF. CDR3 in DNA: TGTGCCAGCAGTACATCACCTAACTATGGCTACACCTTC.

This clone was counted once. The chain carries TRBV5-1 and TRBJ2-7; D is undetermined. Germline V lookup: CDR1 SGHRS, CDR2 YFSETQ. The CDR3 length is 14 residues. V was shortened by 2 bases and J by 6 bases, with 15 bases between the two germline ends. The CDR3 DNA reads as TGCGCCAGCAGCTTTGGTCCGAGCGCGAGCGAGCAGTACTTC. This encodes CASSFGPSASEQYF.

The genes are TRBV5-1 and TRBJ1-2; D not resolved. Germline CDR1 reads SGHRS; CDR2 reads YFSETQ. The CDR3 consists of 15 residues. Trimming cost V 0 bases and J 8 bases, with 17 bases left between them. CDR3 in DNA: TGCGCCAGCAGCTTGGCCTCGGTCGACCCGGGAGGCTACACCTTC. It codes for CASSLASVDPGGYTF. Filled out from reference TRBV5-1 and TRBJ1-2, the complete variable domain reads KAGVTQTPRYLIKTRGQQVTLSCSPISGHRSVSWYQQTPGQGLQFLFEYFSETQRNKGNFPGRFSGRQFSNSRSEMNVSTLELGDSALYLCASSLASVDPGGYTFGSGTRLTVV.